A single sample is the source of the 6 T cell receptor beta chains below, sequenced in a study of post-analysis software for immune sequencing data. These receptors' antigens are unknown. Findings and caveats of the study: Compared with controls, patients had more of 4 to 6 TRBV segments, including TRBV5-6, TRBV5-1 and TRBV20-1.

The library was made from cDNA and included unique molecular identifiers. MiXCR was run by TCRdb on the PCR reads, yielding one entry per CDR3 protein. This sample yields hundreds of thousands of distinct CDR3 sequences, of which about a third are seen a single time; about an eighth belongs to the top ten. Sequenced material: blood. The receptors derive from a girl under 18 with multiple sclerosis.

The chain has TRBV5-6 and TRBJ1-2; D ambiguous. This CDR3 is built from 13 residues. The germline V gene encodes CDR1 SGHDT and CDR2 YYEEEE. V shed 3 bases and J shed 4 bases, with 10 bases lying between them. The CDR3 spells CASSSVLGYGYTF. Written as DNA, the CDR3 is TGTGCCAGCAGCTCCGTACTTGGCTATGGCTACACCTTC.

The chain employs TRBV27 and TRBJ2-3, with TRBD2 matching over 7 bases. The CDR3 has 13 amino acids. CDR1 is MNHEY, CDR2 SMNVEV, per germline (reference sequence). The ends lost 6 bases at V and 7 bases at J; junction bases unmatched: 7. CDR3 sequence (DNA): TGTGCCAGCAGGGGCGGGGGAGCGAATACGCAGTATTTT. Translation: CASRGGGANTQYF.

This clonotype came up a few times. V gene TRBV27 combines with J gene TRBJ2-6; D perhaps matches TRBD1 (5 bases). The CDR3 runs 16 residues. V gave up 5 bases and J gave up 4 bases, with 15 bases separating them. Germline V CDR1 and CDR2: MNHEY, SMNVEV (reference sequence). The CDR3 here is CASSGQGGRGANVLTF. For the CDR3, the DNA is TGTGCCAGCAGTGGGCAGGGCGGCCGAGGGGCCAACGTCCTGACTTTC.

This clonotype was seen a handful of times. This chain uses TRBV5-5 with TRBJ1-4, with 7 bases identical to TRBD1. The CDR3 is 12 residues long. Germline CDR1 reads SGHKS; CDR2 reads YYEKEE (reference sequence). J lost 16 bases, V lost 0 bases, and 6 bases had no gene match. This CDR3 reads CASSLGGDSGFF. For the CDR3, the DNA is TGTGCCAGCAGCTTGGGCGGGGACAGTGGGTTTTTT.

The chain recombines TRBV9 with TRBJ2-3; no clear D gene. This CDR3 has 16 residues. Trimming removed 0 bases at V and 0 bases at J, with 11 bases between. Germline CDR1 reads SGDLS; CDR2 reads YYNGEE. CDR3 bases: TGTGCCAGCAGCGTAGTTGGGGAAACTAGCACAGATACGCAGTATTTT. Residues: CASSVVGETSTDTQYF. Looking up the rest from reference TRBV9 and TRBJ2-3 gives the full variable domain: DSGVTQTPKHLITATGQRVTLRCSPRSGDLSVYWYQQSLDQGLQFLIQYYNGEERAKGNILERFSAQQFPDLHSELNLSSLELGDSALYFCASSVVGETSTDTQYFGPGTRLTVL.

The genes are TRBV20-1 and TRBJ1-1; no definite D call. This CDR3 region has 14 residues. The ends were cut back, 6 bases at V and 5 bases at J, with 19 bases in the middle. Germline loops: CDR1 DFQATT, CDR2 SNEGSKA (reference sequence). CDR3 loop: CSAPFDGIGTEAFF. The CDR3 bases are TGCAGTGCCCCCTTTGACGGGATCGGGACTGAAGCTTTCTTT.